Listed below are T cell receptor beta chains from one sample, sequenced in a study of blood T cell repertoires in COVID-19. TCRdb's copy holds only in-frame clones and misses some; the assay was immunoSEQ multiplex PCR. The table records about 280,000 clones, roughly 80% of them present only once. Sequenced material: PBMCs or T cells enriched from blood (not recorded which). Source of these receptors: a middle-aged man who had been exposed to COVID-19. The CDR3 runs from the conserved cysteine through the conserved F or W. D genes are given only for firm matches. Clone size, where shown, is once, few, many, or a class for clones that have expanded.

D gene | J gene | V gene | clone size | CDR3 protein | CDR3 DNA
TRBD2 | TRBJ2-7 | TRBV19 | few | CASKGRTSGLGSSYEQYF | TGTGCCAGTAAGGGGAGGACTAGCGGACTAGGCAGCTCCTACGAGCAGTACTTC
. | TRBJ1-2 | TRBV2 | . | CASSGQRLDYGYTF | TGTGCCAGCAGTGGCCAACGACTGGACTATGGCTACACCTTC
. | TRBJ2-6 | TRBV7-3 | . | CASRRDSGANVLTF | TGTGCCAGCAGGCGGGACTCTGGGGCCAACGTCCTGACTTTC
. | TRBJ2-1 | TRBV3-1/TRBV3-2 | . | CASSQPRSYNEQFF | TGTGCCAGCAGCCAGCCTAGAAGTTACAATGAGCAGTTCTTC
. | TRBJ1-4 | TRBV10-3 | . | CAIGGGTTNEKLFF | TGTGCCATCGGCGGAGGCACAACTAATGAAAAACTGTTTTTT
TRBD2 | TRBJ2-3 | TRBV7-9 | . | CASSSGTSGDTQYF | TGTGCCAGCAGCTCAGGGACTAGCGGGGATACGCAGTATTTT
. | TRBJ2-5 | TRBV5-6 | . | CASSLSLTIQETQYF | TGTGCCAGCAGCTTGAGTTTGACAATCCAAGAGACCCAGTACTTC
. | TRBJ2-5 | TRBV2 | . | CASSEGGAARETQYF | TGTGCCAGCAGTGAGGGGGGGGCCGCGAGGGAGACCCAGTACTTC
. | TRBJ2-1 | TRBV5-1 | . | CASSFQTTGVGEQFF | TGCGCCAGCAGCTTTCAGACAACGGGGGTTGGTGAGCAGTTCTTC
TRBD2 | TRBJ2-5 | TRBV10-3 | . | CAISVGLVYQETQYF | TGTGCCATCAGCGTGGGACTAGTCTACCAAGAGACCCAGTACTTC
. | TRBJ1-4 | TRBV5-8 | . | CASSLPGSPTNEKLFF | TGTGCCAGCAGCTTACCAGGGTCTCCAACTAATGAAAAACTGTTTTTT
TRBD1 | TRBJ1-1 | TRBV3-1/TRBV3-2 | . | CASSHRIRGATNTEAFF | TGTGCCAGCAGCCATCGTATCAGGGGGGCGACGAACACTGAAGCTTTCTTT
TRBD2 | TRBJ2-3 | TRBV11-2 | . | CASSFTSGSTDTQYF | TGTGCCAGCAGCTTTACTAGCGGGAGCACAGATACGCAGTATTTT
. | TRBJ1-2 | TRBV6-5 | . | CASSRQPRPNYGYTF | TGTGCCAGCAGTCGACAGCCCAGACCTAACTATGGCTACACCTTC
. | TRBJ2-5 | TRBV12-3/TRBV12-4 | . | CASSFRGKETQYF | TGTGCCAGCAGTTTTCGGGGGAAAGAGACCCAGTACTTC
TRBD1 | TRBJ2-7 | TRBV9 | . | CASSPSNRGREQYF | TGTGCCAGCAGCCCGTCGAACAGGGGGCGCGAGCAGTACTTC
TRBD1 | TRBJ1-2 | TRBV7-8 | . | CASTGTVGESYTF | TGTGCCAGCACCGGGACAGTGGGCGAGAGCTACACCTTC
TRBD1 | TRBJ1-4 | TRBV7-9 | . | CASSHRTGLEKLFF | TGTGCCAGCAGCCACAGGACAGGTCTTGAAAAACTGTTTTTT
. | TRBJ1-4 | TRBV19 | . | CASSTEGTNEKLFF | TGTGCCAGTAGTACGGAGGGCACTAATGAAAAACTGTTTTTT
TRBD1 | TRBJ1-4 | TRBV9 | . | CASSVLGRRGDEKLFF | TGTGCCAGCAGCGTACTAGGCCGCAGGGGGGATGAAAAACTGTTTTTT
. | TRBJ1-5 | TRBV7-9 | . | CASSLARENQPQHF | TGTGCCAGCAGCTTAGCGCGAGAAAATCAGCCCCAGCATTTT
. | TRBJ1-1 | TRBV11-2 | . | CASRGGTMNTEAFF | TGTGCCAGCAGGGGGGGGACAATGAACACTGAAGCTTTCTTT
TRBD1 | TRBJ1-2 | TRBV5-1 | . | CASTTDRVGGYTF | TGCGCCAGCACAACCGACAGGGTAGGGGGCTACACCTTC
. | TRBJ2-1 | TRBV5-1 | . | CATSPLSPSYNEQFF | TGCGCCACCTCCCCACTTTCCCCCTCCTACAATGAGCAGTTCTTC
. | TRBJ1-2 | TRBV7-9 | once | CASSSLQFARVPRYTF | TGTGCCAGCAGCTCGTTACAGTTTGCGAGGGTTCCGCGCTACACCTTC
TRBD1 | TRBJ1-3 | TRBV25-1 | . | CASSDTTGIKGNTIYF | TGTGCCAGCAGTGACACGACAGGGATTAAGGGAAACACCATATATTTT
TRBD1 | TRBJ2-7 | TRBV9 | . | CASSVSPTTGANEQYF | TGTGCCAGCAGCGTTTCTCCAACGACAGGGGCCAACGAGCAGTACTTC
. | TRBJ1-2 | TRBV10-3 | . | CAISVAGTNYNYGYTF | TGTGCCATCAGTGTTGCCGGGACAAATTATAACTATGGCTACACCTTC
. | TRBJ1-5 | TRBV7-9 | . | CASSLDRNRYQPQHF | TGTGCCAGCAGCTTAGACAGGAACCGATATCAGCCCCAGCATTTT
. | TRBJ2-7 | TRBV6-1 | once | CASTPSGVSPYEQYF | TGTGCCAGCACCCCGTCCGGGGTATCACCTTACGAGCAGTACTTC
. | TRBJ2-2 | TRBV11-3 | . | CASTLGGLNTGELFF | TGTGCCAGCACCCTGGGGGGTCTGAACACCGGGGAGCTGTTTTTT
TRBD1 | TRBJ1-5 | TRBV19 | . | CASSIHGQGGGQPQHF | TGTGCCAGTAGTATCCATGGACAGGGCGGAGGTCAGCCCCAGCATTTT
. | TRBJ2-5 | TRBV11-2 | once | CASSLPLGVQETQYF | TGTGCCAGCAGCTTACCACTAGGTGTCCAAGAGACCCAGTACTTC
TRBD2 | TRBJ2-1 | TRBV19 | . | CASSILAGGPDEQFF | TGTGCCAGTAGTATCTTAGCGGGAGGGCCGGATGAGCAGTTCTTC
TRBD1 | TRBJ1-2 | TRBV5-4 | . | CASSSNRGLSDYGYTF | TGTGCCAGCAGCTCGAACAGGGGGCTTTCGGACTATGGCTACACCTTC
. | TRBJ2-3 | TRBV12-3/TRBV12-4 | . | CASRSLAAAQYF | TGTGCCAGCAGATCCCTAGCAGCGGCGCAGTATTTT
. | TRBJ2-2 | TRBV3-1/TRBV3-2 | . | CASSQGSRTAGELFF | TGTGCCAGCAGCCAGGGGAGTAGGACCGCCGGGGAGCTGTTTTTT
. | TRBJ1-1 | TRBV3-1/TRBV3-2 | . | CASSQDLRFTNTEAFF | TGTGCCAGCAGCCAAGATCTGAGGTTCACCAACACTGAAGCTTTCTTT
. | TRBJ1-1 | TRBV7-9 | . | CASSFAGTSRTEAFF | TGTGCCAGCAGCTTCGCCGGGACTTCTAGGACTGAAGCTTTCTTT
. | TRBJ2-1 | TRBV30 | . | CAWGPVNEQFF | TGTGCCTGGGGGCCTGTAAATGAGCAGTTCTTC
. | TRBJ2-2 | TRBV3-1/TRBV3-2 | . | CASSQGSGSGGELFF | TGTGCCAGCAGCCAAGGTAGCGGATCTGGCGGGGAGCTGTTTTTT
TRBD1 | TRBJ2-1 | TRBV18 | . | CASSRFTTGGRNEQFF | TGTGCCAGCTCACGCTTCACGACAGGGGGGAGGAATGAGCAGTTCTTC
. | TRBJ2-7 | TRBV9 | . | CASSARTDPVSEQYF | TGTGCCAGCAGCGCCCGGACAGACCCGGTCTCGGAGCAGTACTTC
TRBD1 | TRBJ1-4 | TRBV5-4 | . | CASSLYGTGDKSRFF | TGTGCCAGCAGCTTATACGGGACAGGGGATAAAAGTCGGTTTTTT
TRBD1 | TRBJ2-7 | TRBV19 | . | CASSIPGQVYEQYF | TGTGCCAGTAGTATCCCGGGACAGGTCTACGAGCAGTACTTC
. | TRBJ1-1 | TRBV7-9 | . | CAGQEGPTEAFF | TGTGCCGGCCAGGAGGGACCCACTGAAGCTTTCTTT
TRBD2 | TRBJ2-1 | TRBV24-1 | . | CATSGVPNSNEQFF | TGTGCCACGAGCGGGGTCCCCAACAGCAATGAGCAGTTCTTC
TRBD1 | TRBJ2-2 | TRBV6-5 | . | CASSNDRGDGGELFF | TGTGCCAGCAGTAACGACAGGGGAGATGGCGGGGAGCTGTTTTTT